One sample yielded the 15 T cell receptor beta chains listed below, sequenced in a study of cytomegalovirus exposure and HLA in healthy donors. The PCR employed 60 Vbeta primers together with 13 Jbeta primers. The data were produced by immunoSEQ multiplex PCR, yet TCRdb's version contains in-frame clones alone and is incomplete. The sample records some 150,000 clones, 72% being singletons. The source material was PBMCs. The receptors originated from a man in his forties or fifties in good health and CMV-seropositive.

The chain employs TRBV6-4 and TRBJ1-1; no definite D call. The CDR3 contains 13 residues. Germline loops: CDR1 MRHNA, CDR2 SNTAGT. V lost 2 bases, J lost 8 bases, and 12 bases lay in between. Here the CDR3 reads CASSDNTAGEAFF. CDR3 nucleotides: TGTGCCAGCAGTGACAACACGGCAGGCGAAGCTTTCTTT.

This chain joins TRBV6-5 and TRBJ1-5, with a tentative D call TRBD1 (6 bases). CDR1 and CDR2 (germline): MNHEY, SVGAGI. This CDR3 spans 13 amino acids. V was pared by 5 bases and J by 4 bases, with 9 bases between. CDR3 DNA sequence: TGTGCCAGCAGTATAGACAGGAATCAGCCCCAGCATTTT. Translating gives CASSIDRNQPQHF.

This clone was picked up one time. The CDR3 DNA follows: TGTGCCAGCAGTTCCAACAGGGGACCAGGAGAGACCCAGTACTTC. It yields the protein CASSSNRGPGETQYF. The rearrangement uses TRBV6-1 and TRBJ2-5; 7 bases fit TRBD1. In germline, CDR1 is MNHNS, CDR2 SASEGT. The CDR3 has 15 residues. The junction had 10 bases not matched to a gene; V was cut back by 5 bases and J by 4 bases.

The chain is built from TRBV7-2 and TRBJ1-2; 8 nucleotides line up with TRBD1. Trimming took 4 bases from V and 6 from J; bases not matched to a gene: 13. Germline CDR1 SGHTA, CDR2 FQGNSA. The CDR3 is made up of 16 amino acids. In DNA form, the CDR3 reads TGTGCCAGCAGCTATATCGACAGGGGCGTTTCACATGGCTACACCTTC. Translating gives CASSYIDRGVSHGYTF.

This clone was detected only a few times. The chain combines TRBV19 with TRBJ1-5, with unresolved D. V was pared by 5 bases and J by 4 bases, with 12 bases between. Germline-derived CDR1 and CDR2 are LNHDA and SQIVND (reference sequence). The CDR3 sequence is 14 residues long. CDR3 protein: CASSPIKPNQPQHF. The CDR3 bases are TGTGCCAGTAGTCCAATTAAGCCGAATCAGCCCCAGCATTTT.

Here the CDR3 reads CASSEARVSGAGELFF. Written as DNA, the CDR3 is TGTGCCAGCAGTGAAGCGCGGGTTAGTGGTGCCGGGGAGCTGTTTTTT. The chain is built from TRBV2 and TRBJ2-2; D is possibly TRBD2 (5 bases). Germline V lookup: CDR1 SNHLY, CDR2 FYNNEI. V was shortened by 0 bases and J by 6 bases, with 14 bases between the two germline ends. CDR3 length: 16 residues.

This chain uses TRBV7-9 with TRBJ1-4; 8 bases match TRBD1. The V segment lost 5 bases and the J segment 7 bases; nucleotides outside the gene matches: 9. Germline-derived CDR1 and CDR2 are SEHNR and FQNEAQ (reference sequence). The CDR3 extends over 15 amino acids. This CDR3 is CASSIRQGNGEKLFF. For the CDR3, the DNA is TGTGCCAGCAGCATTCGACAGGGGAATGGTGAAAAACTGTTTTTT.

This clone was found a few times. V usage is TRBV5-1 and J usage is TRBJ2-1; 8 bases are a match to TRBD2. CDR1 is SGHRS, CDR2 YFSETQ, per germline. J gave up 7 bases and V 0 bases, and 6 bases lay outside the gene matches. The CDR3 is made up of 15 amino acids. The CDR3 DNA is TGCGCCAGCAGCTTGGCCCCTCCGGGGGGGAATGAGCAGTTCTTC. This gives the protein CASSLAPPGGNEQFF.

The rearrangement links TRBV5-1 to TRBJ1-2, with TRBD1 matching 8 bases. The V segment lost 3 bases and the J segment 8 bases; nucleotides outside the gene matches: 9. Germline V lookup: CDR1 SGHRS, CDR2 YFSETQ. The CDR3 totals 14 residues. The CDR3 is CASSWGDRTEGYTF. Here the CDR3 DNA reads TGCGCCAGCAGCTGGGGGGACAGGACTGAAGGCTACACCTTC.

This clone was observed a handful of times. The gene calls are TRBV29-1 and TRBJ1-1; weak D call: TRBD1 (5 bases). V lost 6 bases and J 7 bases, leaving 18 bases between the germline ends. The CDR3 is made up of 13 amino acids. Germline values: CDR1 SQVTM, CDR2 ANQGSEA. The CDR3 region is CSVENRGSGEAFF. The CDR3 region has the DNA TGCAGCGTGGAGAACCGGGGGAGTGGTGAAGCTTTCTTT. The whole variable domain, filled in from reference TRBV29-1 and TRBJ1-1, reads SAVISQKPSRDICQRGTSLTIQCQVDSQVTMMFWYRQQPGQSLTLIATANQGSEATYESGFVIDKFPISRPNLTFSTLTVSNMSPEDSSIYLCSVENRGSGEAFFGQGTRLTVV.

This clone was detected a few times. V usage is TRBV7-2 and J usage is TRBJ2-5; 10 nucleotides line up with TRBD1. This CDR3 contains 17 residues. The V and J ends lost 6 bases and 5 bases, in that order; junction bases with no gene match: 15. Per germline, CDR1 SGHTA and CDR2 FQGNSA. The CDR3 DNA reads TGTGCCAGCAGGCCGACACCCGGGACAGGGGAGTGGGAGACCCAGTACTTC. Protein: CASRPTPGTGEWETQYF.

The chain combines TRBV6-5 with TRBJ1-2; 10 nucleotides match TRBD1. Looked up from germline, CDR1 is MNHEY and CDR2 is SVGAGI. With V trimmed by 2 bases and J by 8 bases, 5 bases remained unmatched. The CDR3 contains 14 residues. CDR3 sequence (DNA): TGTGCCAGCAGTTACGCACGGACAGGGGGAGGCTACACCTTC. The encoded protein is CASSYARTGGGYTF.

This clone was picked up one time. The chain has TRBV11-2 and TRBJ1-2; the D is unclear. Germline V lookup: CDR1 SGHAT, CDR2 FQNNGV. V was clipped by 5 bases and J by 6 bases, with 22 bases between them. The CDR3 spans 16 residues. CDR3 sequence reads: CASSPLRDNPRDGYTF. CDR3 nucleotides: TGTGCCAGCAGCCCTTTGAGGGATAACCCGAGGGATGGCTACACCTTC.

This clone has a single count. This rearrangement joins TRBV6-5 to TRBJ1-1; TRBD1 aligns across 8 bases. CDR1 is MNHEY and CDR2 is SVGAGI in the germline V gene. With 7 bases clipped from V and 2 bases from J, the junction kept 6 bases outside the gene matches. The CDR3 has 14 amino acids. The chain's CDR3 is CASKRTGRNTEAFF. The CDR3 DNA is TGTGCCAGCAAGCGGACAGGGAGAAACACTGAAGCTTTCTTT.

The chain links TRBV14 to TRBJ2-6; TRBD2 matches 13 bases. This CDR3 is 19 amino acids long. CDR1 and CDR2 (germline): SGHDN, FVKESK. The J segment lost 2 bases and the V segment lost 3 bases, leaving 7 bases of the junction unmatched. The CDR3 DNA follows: TGTGCCAGCAGCCAGAAGAGACTAGCGGGAGGCCCTGGGGCCAACGTCCTGACTTTC. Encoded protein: CASSQKRLAGGPGANVLTF.